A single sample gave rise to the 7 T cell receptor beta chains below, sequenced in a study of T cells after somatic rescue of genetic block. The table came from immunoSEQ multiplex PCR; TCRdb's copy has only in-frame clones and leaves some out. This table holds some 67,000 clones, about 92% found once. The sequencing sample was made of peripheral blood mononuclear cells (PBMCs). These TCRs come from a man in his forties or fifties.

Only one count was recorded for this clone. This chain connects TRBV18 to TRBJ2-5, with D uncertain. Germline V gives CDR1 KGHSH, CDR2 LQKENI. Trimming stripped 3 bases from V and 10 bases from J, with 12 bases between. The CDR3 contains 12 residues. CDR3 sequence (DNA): TGTGCCAGCTCACCCGGGCGGTCTGTCCAGTACTTC. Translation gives CASSPGRSVQYF.

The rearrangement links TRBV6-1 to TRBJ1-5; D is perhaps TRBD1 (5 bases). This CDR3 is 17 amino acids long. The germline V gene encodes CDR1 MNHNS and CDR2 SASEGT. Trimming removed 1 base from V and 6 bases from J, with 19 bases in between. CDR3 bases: TGTGCCAGCAGTGAAGGGGCGGCAGGGTGGAGCGGTCAGCCCCAGCATTTT. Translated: CASSEGAAGWSGQPQHF.

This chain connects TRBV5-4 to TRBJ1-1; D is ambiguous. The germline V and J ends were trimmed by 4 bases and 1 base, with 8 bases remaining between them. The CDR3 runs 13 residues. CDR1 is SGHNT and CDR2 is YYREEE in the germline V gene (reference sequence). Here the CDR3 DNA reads TGTGCCAGCAGCGGAACTAGGAACACTGAAGCTTTCTTT. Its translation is CASSGTRNTEAFF.

The CDR3 coding sequence is TGTGCCAGCAGTTACGAAAGAACCTACAATGAGCAGTTCTTC. This translates into CASSYERTYNEQFF. V usage is TRBV6-6 and J usage is TRBJ2-1; D is undetermined. Germline-derived CDR1 and CDR2 are MNHNY and SVGAGI (reference sequence). The CDR3 length is 14 residues. The V end lost 2 bases, the J end lost 2 bases, and 7 bases lay between the germline ends.

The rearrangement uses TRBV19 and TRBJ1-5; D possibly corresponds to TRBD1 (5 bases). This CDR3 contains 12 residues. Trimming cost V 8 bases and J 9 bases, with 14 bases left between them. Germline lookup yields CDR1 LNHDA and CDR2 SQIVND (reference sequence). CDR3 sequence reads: CASGGMAWPQHF. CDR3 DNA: TGTGCCAGTGGGGGGATGGCCTGGCCCCAGCATTTT.

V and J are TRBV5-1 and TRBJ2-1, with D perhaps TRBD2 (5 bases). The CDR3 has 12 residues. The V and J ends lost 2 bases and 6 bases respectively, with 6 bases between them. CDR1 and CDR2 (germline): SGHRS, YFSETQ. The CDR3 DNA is TGCGCCAGCAGCTTCGGACTCAATGAGCAGTTCTTC. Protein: CASSFGLNEQFF.

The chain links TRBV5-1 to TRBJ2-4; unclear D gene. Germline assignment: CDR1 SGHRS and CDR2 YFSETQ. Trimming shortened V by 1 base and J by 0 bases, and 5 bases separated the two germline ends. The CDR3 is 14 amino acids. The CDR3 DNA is TGCGCCAGCAGCTTGTCCCTAGCCAAAAACATTCAGTACTTC. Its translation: CASSLSLAKNIQYF.